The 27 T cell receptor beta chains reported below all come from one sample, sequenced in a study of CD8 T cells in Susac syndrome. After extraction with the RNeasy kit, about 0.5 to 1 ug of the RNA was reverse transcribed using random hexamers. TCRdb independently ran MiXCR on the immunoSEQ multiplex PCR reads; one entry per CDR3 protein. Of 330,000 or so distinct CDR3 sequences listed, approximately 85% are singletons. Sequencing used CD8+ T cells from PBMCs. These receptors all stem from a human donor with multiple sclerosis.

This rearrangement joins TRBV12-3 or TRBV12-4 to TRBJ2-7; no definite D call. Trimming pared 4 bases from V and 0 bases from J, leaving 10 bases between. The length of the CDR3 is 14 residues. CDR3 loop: CASSYGVSSYEQYF. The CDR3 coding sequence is TGTGCCAGCAGTTATGGAGTGAGCTCCTACGAGCAGTACTTC.

The chain's CDR3 is CASSLSIPGAGVQPQHF. CDR3 bases: TGTGCCAGCAGTTTAAGCATACCGGGGGCGGGTGTTCAGCCCCAGCATTTT. The chain links TRBV27 to TRBJ1-5; maybe TRBD1 (6 bases). The CDR3 extends over 17 amino acids. Trimming stripped 2 bases from V and 6 bases from J, with 20 bases between. The germline V gene encodes CDR1 MNHEY and CDR2 SMNVEV (reference sequence).

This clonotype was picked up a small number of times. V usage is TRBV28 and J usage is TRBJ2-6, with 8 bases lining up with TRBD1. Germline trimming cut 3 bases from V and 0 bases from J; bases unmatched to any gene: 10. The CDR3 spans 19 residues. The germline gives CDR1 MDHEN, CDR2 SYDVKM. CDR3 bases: TGTGCCAGCAGTTTCTCACGGACAGGGCAAAGCTCTGGGGCCAACGTCCTGACTTTC. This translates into CASSFSRTGQSSGANVLTF.

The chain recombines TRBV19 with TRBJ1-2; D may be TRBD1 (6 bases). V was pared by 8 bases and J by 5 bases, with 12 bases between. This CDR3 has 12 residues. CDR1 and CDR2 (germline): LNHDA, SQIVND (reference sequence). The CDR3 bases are TGTGCCAGTCGCCGGACAGCATATGGCTACACCTTC. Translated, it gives CASRRTAYGYTF. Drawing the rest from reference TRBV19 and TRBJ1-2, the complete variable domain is DGGITQSPKYLFRKEGQNVTLSCEQNLNHDAMYWYRQDPGQGLRLIYYSQIVNDFQKGDIAEGYSVSREKKESFPLTVTSAQKNPTAFYLCASRRTAYGYTFGSGTRLTVV.

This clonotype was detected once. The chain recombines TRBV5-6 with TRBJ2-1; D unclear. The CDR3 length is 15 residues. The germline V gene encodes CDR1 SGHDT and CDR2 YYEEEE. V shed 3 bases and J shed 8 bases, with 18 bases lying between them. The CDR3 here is CASSSISFWAHEQFF. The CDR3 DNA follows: TGTGCCAGCAGCTCAATTAGCTTTTGGGCGCATGAGCAGTTCTTC.

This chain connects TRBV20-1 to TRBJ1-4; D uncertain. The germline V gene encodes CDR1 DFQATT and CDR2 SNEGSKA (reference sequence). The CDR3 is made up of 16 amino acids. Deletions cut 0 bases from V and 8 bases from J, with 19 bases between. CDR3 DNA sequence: TGCAGTGCTAGAGATCCCGCAGGTCCCCTGGGGGAAAAACTGTTTTTT. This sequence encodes CSARDPAGPLGEKLFF.

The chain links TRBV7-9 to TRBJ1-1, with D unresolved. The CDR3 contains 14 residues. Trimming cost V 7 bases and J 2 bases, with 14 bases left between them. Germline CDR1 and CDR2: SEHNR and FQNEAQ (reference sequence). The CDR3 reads CASIPTATNTEAFF. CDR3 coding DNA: TGTGCCAGCATTCCCACAGCGACCAACACTGAAGCTTTCTTT.

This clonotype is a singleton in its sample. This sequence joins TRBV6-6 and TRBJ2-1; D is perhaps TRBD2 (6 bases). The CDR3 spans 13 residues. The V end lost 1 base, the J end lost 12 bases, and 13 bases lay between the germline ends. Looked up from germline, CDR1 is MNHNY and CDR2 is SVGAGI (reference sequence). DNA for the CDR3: TGTGCCAGCAGTTACTTTCCGGGAGACGTGCAGTTCTTC. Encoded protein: CASSYFPGDVQFF.

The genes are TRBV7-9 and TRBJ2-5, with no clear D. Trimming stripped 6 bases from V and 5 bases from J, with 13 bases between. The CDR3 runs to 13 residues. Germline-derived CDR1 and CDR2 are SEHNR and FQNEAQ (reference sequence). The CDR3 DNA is TGTGCCAGCAGGCCTGGTTTCGCGGAGACCCAGTACTTC. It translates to CASRPGFAETQYF.

CDR3 in amino acids: CASRRGNSNQPQHF. CDR3 in DNA: TGTGCCAGCCGGAGGGGGAATAGCAATCAGCCCCAGCATTTT. The chain combines TRBV6-5 with TRBJ1-5; maybe TRBD1 (6 bases). V gave up 8 bases and J gave up 0 bases, with 11 bases separating them. Germline CDR1 is MNHEY and CDR2 is SVGAGI. This CDR3 has 14 amino acids.

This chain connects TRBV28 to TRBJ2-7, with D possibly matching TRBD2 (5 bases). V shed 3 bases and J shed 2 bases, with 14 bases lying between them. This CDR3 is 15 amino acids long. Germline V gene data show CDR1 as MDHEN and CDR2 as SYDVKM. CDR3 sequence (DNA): TGTGCCAGCAGTTTTGTCGACACTAGAACCTACGAGCAGTACTTC. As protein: CASSFVDTRTYEQYF.

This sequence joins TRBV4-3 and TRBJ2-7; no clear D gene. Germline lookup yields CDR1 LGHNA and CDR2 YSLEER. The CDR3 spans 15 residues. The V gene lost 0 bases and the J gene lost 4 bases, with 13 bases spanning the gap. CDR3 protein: CASSQEVDSSYEQYF. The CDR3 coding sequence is TGCGCCAGCAGCCAAGAGGTGGATAGCAGTTACGAGCAGTACTTC.

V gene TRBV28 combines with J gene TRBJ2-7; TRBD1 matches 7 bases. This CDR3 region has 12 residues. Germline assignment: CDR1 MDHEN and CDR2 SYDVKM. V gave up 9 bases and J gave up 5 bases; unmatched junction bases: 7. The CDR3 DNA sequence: TGTGCCAGTAGGGACAGCCGGGACGAGCAGTACTTC. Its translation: CASRDSRDEQYF.

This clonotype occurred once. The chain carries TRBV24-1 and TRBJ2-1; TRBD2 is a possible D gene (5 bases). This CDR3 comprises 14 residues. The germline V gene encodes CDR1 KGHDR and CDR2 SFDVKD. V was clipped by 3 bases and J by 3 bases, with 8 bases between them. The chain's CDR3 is CATSDAGVYNEQFF. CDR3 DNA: TGTGCCACCAGTGATGCCGGGGTCTACAATGAGCAGTTCTTC.

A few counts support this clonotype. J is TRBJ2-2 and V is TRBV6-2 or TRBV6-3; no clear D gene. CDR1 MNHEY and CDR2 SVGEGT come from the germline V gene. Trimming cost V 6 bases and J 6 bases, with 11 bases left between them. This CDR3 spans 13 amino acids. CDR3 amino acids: CASSRGFPGELFF. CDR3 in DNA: TGTGCCAGCAGCCGCGGTTTCCCCGGGGAGCTGTTTTTT.

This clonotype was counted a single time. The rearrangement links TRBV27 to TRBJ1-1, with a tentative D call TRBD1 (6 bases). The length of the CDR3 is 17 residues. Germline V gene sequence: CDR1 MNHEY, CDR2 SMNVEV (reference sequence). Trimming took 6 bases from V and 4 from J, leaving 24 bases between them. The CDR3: CASSPPRVVGAGTEAFF. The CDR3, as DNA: TGTGCCAGCAGCCCCCCTCGTGTCGTGGGGGCCGGCACTGAAGCTTTCTTT.

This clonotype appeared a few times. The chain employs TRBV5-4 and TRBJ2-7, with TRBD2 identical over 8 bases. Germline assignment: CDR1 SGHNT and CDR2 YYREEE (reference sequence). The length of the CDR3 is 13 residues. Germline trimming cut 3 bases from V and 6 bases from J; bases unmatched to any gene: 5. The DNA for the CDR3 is TGTGCCAGCAGCTACGGACTAGCAGGCGAGCAGTACTTC. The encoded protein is CASSYGLAGEQYF.

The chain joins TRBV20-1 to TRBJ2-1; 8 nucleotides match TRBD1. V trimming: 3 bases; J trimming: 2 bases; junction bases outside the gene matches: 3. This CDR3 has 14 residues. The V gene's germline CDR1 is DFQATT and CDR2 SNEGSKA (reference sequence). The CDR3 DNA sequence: TGCAGTGCTAGGGACAGGGATACCTACAATGAGCAGTTCTTC. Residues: CSARDRDTYNEQFF.

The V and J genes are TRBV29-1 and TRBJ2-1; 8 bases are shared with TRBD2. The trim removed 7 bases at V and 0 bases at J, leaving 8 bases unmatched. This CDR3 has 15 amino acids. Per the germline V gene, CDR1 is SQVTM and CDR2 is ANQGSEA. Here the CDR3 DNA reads TGCAGCGGGAGGTCTAGCGGGCGCTCCTACAATGAGCAGTTCTTC. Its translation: CSGRSSGRSYNEQFF.

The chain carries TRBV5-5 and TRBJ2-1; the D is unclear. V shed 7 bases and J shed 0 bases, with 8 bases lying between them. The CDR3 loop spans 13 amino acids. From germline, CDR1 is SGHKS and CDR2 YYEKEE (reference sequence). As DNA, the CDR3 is TGTGCCAGCGTGCCGAGCTCCTACAATGAGCAGTTCTTC. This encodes CASVPSSYNEQFF.

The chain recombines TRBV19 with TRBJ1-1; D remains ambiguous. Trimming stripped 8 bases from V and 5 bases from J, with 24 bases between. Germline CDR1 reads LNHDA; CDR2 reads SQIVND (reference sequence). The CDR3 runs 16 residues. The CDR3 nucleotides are TGTGCCAGTTCGGACCTCGTAGGGCCTTGGAATACTGAAGCTTTCTTT. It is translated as CASSDLVGPWNTEAFF.

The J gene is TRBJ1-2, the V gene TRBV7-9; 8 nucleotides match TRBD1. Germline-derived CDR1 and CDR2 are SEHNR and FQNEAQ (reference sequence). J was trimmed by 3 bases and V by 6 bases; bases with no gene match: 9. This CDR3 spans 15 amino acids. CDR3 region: CASRRGQGYDYGYTF. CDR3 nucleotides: TGTGCCAGCAGACGTGGACAGGGTTACGACTATGGCTACACCTTC.

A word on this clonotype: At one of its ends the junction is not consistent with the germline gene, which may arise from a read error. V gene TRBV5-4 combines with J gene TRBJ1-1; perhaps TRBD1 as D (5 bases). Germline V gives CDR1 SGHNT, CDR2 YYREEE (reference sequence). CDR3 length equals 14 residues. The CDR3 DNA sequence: TGTGCCAGCAGGTTGGGGACGGGGAACACTGAAGCTTTCTTT. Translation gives CASRLGTGNTEAFF.

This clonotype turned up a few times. CDR3 residues: CASSQDQANPRYEQYF. DNA for the CDR3: TGCGCCAGCAGCCAAGATCAAGCCAACCCACGCTACGAGCAGTACTTC. The genes are TRBV4-1 and TRBJ2-7; D unresolved. CDR3 length: 16 amino acids. Germline values: CDR1 MGHRA, CDR2 YSYEKL. V shed 0 bases and J shed 3 bases, with 15 bases lying between them.

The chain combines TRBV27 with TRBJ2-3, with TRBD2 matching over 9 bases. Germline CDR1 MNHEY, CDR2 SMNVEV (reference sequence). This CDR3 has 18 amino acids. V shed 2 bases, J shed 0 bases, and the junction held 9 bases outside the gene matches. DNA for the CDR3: TGTGCCAGCAGTTTAGGCGGGAGGGCCTCCTCTAGCACAGATACGCAGTATTTT. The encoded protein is CASSLGGRASSSTDTQYF.

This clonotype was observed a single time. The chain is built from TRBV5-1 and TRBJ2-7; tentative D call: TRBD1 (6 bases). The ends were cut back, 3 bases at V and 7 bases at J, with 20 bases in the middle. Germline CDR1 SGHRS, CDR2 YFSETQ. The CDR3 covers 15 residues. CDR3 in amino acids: CASSSTGRRTLEQYF. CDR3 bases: TGCGCCAGCAGCTCGACAGGACGGAGAACGTTGGAGCAGTACTTC.

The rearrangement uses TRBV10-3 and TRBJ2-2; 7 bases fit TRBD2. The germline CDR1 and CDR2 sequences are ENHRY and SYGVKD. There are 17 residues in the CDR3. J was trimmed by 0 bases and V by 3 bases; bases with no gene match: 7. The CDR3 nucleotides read TGTGCCATCAGTGACCCTCTAGCGGCATCGAACACCGGGGAGCTGTTTTTT. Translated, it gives CAISDPLAASNTGELFF.